Listed here are 20 T cell receptor beta chains from one sample, sequenced in a study of T cells in Graves' hyperthyroidism and ophthalmopathy. Researchers took RNA transcripts and amplified the TCR beta CDR3 regions from them. TCR CDR3 regions were first amplified by RT-PCR with HTBI primers. TCRdb redid the calling of the multiplex PCR reads with MiXCR, one entry per CDR3 protein. This table has roughly 510,000 distinct CDR3 sequences, less than 25% appearing once. Sample: blood. The receptors stem from a man aged 18 to 29 with Graves' hyperthyroidism.

Many counts were recorded for this clonotype. V is TRBV6-5 and J is TRBJ2-2; TRBD1 aligns across 12 bases. Germline loops: CDR1 MNHEY, CDR2 SVGAGI. V lost 6 bases to trimming and J lost 6 bases; unmatched junction nucleotides: 2. The CDR3 covers 14 residues. The CDR3: CASSGTGGAGELFF. Here the CDR3 DNA reads TGTGCCAGCAGCGGGACAGGGGGCGCCGGGGAGCTGTTTTTT.

This clonotype was observed many times. V usage is TRBV2 and J usage is TRBJ1-1; tentative D call: TRBD1 (6 bases). Per the germline V gene, CDR1 is SNHLY and CDR2 is FYNNEI. There are 14 residues in the CDR3. The germline V and J ends were trimmed by 7 bases and 5 bases, with 17 bases remaining between them. CDR3 region: CASNQVAGATEAFF. DNA for the CDR3: TGTGCCAGCAATCAGGTGGCAGGGGCTACTGAAGCTTTCTTT. The variable domain in full, completed from reference TRBV2 and TRBJ1-1, reads EPEVTQTPSHQVTQMGQEVILRCVPISNHLYFYWYRQILGQKVEFLVSFYNNEISEKSEIFDDQFSVERPDGSNFTLKIRSTKLEDSAMYFCASNQVAGATEAFFGQGTRLTVV.

V usage is TRBV10-3 and J usage is TRBJ2-7; TRBD1 matches at 8 bases. CDR3 size: 14 residues. Trimming removed 10 bases from V and 7 bases from J; junction bases left unmatched: 15. Per germline, CDR1 ENHRY and CDR2 SYGVKD. CDR3 amino acids: CASFSDRVFGEQYF. CDR3 coding DNA: TGTGCCAGCTTTTCGGACAGGGTTTTTGGTGAGCAGTACTTC.

V is TRBV19 and J is TRBJ2-7, with TRBD1 identical over 7 bases. The CDR3 is 15 residues long. Per germline, CDR1 LNHDA and CDR2 SQIVND (reference sequence). The J segment lost 0 bases and the V segment lost 5 bases, leaving 7 bases of the junction unmatched. CDR3 DNA: TGTGCCAGTAGTCCCGGGGCAGGGGGCTCCTACGAGCAGTACTTC. Its protein product is CASSPGAGGSYEQYF.

Here the CDR3 reads CSSGRNYEQYF. CDR3 bases: TGCAGTAGTGGACGTAACTACGAGCAGTACTTC. V usage is TRBV20-1 and J usage is TRBJ2-7, with D unresolved. This CDR3 has 11 residues. The V gene lost 8 bases and the J gene lost 3 bases, with 11 bases spanning the gap. Germline V gene sequence: CDR1 DFQATT, CDR2 SNEGSKA (reference sequence).

This clonotype occurred a few times. The genes are TRBV19 and TRBJ1-2; D unclear. CDR1 LNHDA and CDR2 SQIVND come from the germline V gene (reference sequence). V lost 1 base to trimming and J lost 3 bases, with 6 bases between them. CDR3 length: 13 amino acids. DNA of the CDR3: TGTGCCAGTAGTATAGGGGATTACTATGGCTACACCTTC. As protein: CASSIGDYYGYTF.

The sample holds many counts of this clonotype. This chain links TRBV30 with TRBJ1-1; D remains unclear. The CDR3 is 12 residues long. CDR1 GTSNPN and CDR2 SVGIG come from the germline V gene (reference sequence). V was shortened by 2 bases and J by 3 bases, with 7 bases between the two germline ends. The CDR3 is CAWSLVYTEAFF. The CDR3 DNA is TGTGCCTGGAGTTTGGTATACACTGAAGCTTTCTTT.

This rearrangement joins TRBV15 to TRBJ2-6; TRBD2 aligns across 9 bases. The CDR3 is made up of 16 amino acids. Germline CDR1 LNHNV, CDR2 YYDKDF (reference sequence). With V trimmed by 5 bases and J by 0 bases, 2 bases remained unmatched. The CDR3 region has the DNA TGTGCCACCAGCGGACTAGCGTACTCTGGGGCCAACGTCCTGACTTTC. This encodes CATSGLAYSGANVLTF.

Many counts were recorded for this clonotype. The V and J genes are TRBV15 and TRBJ2-5; no clear D gene. The germline V and J ends were trimmed by 1 base and 7 bases, with 13 bases remaining between them. CDR3 length equals 14 residues. Germline CDR1 and CDR2: LNHNV and YYDKDF (reference sequence). CDR3 amino acids: CATSRVTAPSTQYF. The CDR3 bases are TGTGCCACCAGCAGAGTAACGGCCCCATCGACCCAGTACTTC.

This clonotype was detected many times. This chain joins TRBV10-3 and TRBJ1-2, with D perhaps TRBD1 (6 bases). V dropped 11 bases and J dropped 6 bases, with 25 bases sitting between them. This CDR3 comprises 15 residues. Germline-derived CDR1 and CDR2 are ENHRY and SYGVKD. The CDR3 here is CAARGRGQQEDGYTF. In DNA form, the CDR3 reads TGTGCCGCCAGGGGCCGGGGACAACAAGAGGATGGCTACACCTTC.

The sample holds many counts of this clonotype. In DNA form, the CDR3 reads TGTGCCAGCAGCAACAGGATTACCGGGGAGCTGTTTTTT. Its protein is CASSNRITGELFF. V and J are TRBV27 and TRBJ2-2; D is perhaps TRBD1 (5 bases). Looked up from germline, CDR1 is MNHEY and CDR2 is SMNVEV (reference sequence). Trimming cost V 6 bases and J 5 bases, with 10 bases left between them. This CDR3 has 13 amino acids.

This clonotype was counted a few times. V usage is TRBV28 and J usage is TRBJ1-1; maybe TRBD1 (6 bases). Deletions cut 8 bases from V and 3 bases from J, with 16 bases between. The CDR3 has 14 residues. CDR1 is MDHEN and CDR2 is SYDVKM in the germline V gene. CDR3 sequence (DNA): TGTGCCAGCGCCCCGGCAGGGGCGGACACTGAAGCTTTCTTT. Protein sequence: CASAPAGADTEAFF. The variable domain in full, with the rest retrieved from reference TRBV28 and TRBJ1-1, is DVKVTQSSRYLVKRTGEKVFLECVQDMDHENMFWYRQDPGLGLRLIYFSYDVKMKEKGDIPEGYSVSREKKERFSLILESASTNQTSMYLCASAPAGADTEAFFGQGTRLTVV.

This clonotype was detected ten times or more. The V and J genes are TRBV28 and TRBJ2-7; TRBD1 matches 8 bases. The trim removed 8 bases at V and 1 base at J, leaving 13 bases unmatched. Germline V lookup: CDR1 MDHEN, CDR2 SYDVKM. This CDR3 has 16 amino acids. CDR3 DNA: TGTGCCAGCGTCTCCCTGGGGCAGGGGGCATCCTACGAGCAGTACTTC. Its protein is CASVSLGQGASYEQYF.

The table lists this clonotype with many counts. V and J are TRBV6-5 and TRBJ2-7; 7 bases map to TRBD1. The germline CDR1 and CDR2 sequences are MNHEY and SVGAGI. After removal of 4 bases from V and 4 bases from J, the junction contained 7 bases not matched to a gene. The length of the CDR3 is 14 residues. The CDR3 region is CASSFPDRSYEQYF. In nucleotides, the CDR3 is TGTGCCAGCAGTTTCCCGGACAGGAGTTACGAGCAGTACTTC.

This clonotype has a handful of counts. This may be a read error: a much more frequent sequence differs by one nucleotide. The J gene is TRBJ2-7, the V gene TRBV7-8; D call uncertain. This CDR3 is 13 amino acids long. Germline lookup yields CDR1 SGHVS and CDR2 FQNEAQ. Trimming stripped 2 bases from V and 5 bases from J, with 10 bases between. CDR3 region: CASSLSPGDEQYV. The CDR3 nucleotides read TGTGCCAGCAGCTTATCTCCGGGCGACGAGCAGTACGTC.

The chain joins TRBV5-1 to TRBJ1-1; weak D call: TRBD1 (5 bases). In germline, CDR1 is SGHRS, CDR2 YFSETQ. The CDR3 sequence is 12 residues long. The V gene lost 0 bases and the J gene lost 9 bases, with 9 bases spanning the gap. CDR3 nucleotide sequence: TGCGCCAGCAGCTTGGTGGAGGGGAAAGCTTTCTTT. Protein product: CASSLVEGKAFF.

This clonotype was detected ten times or more. The rearrangement uses TRBV11-2 and TRBJ2-7, with a possible D match to TRBD2 (5 bases). The CDR3 consists of 14 residues. Germline V gene lookup returns CDR1 SGHAT and CDR2 FQNNGV. Deletions cut 6 bases from V and 2 bases from J, with 14 bases between. The CDR3 spells CASRPMTGTYEQYF. The CDR3 DNA sequence: TGTGCCAGCAGACCAATGACCGGGACCTACGAGCAGTACTTC. Complete variable domain (other parts from reference TRBV11-2 and TRBJ2-7): EAGVAQSPRYKIIEKRQSVAFWCNPISGHATLYWYQQILGQGPKLLIQFQNNGVVDDSQLPKDRFSAERLKGVDSTLKIQPAKLEDSAVYLCASRPMTGTYEQYFGPGTRLTVT.

This clonotype was detected ten times or more. This chain connects TRBV11-2 to TRBJ2-7; 10 positions agree with TRBD2. CDR3 size: 18 residues. V was pared by 5 bases and J by 3 bases, with 16 bases of the junction left unmatched. The germline gives CDR1 SGHAT, CDR2 FQNNGV. CDR3 nucleotides: TGTGCCAGCAGCGCAACCTTCCCTCCTAGCGGGGGACTCTACGAGCAGTACTTC. As protein: CASSATFPPSGGLYEQYF.

This clonotype occurred a few times. A much bigger clone sits one base away, suggesting this may be a read error. The chain has TRBV5-1 and TRBJ1-2; tentatively, D is TRBD1 (5 bases). The CDR3 contains 12 residues. The germline CDR1 and CDR2 sequences are SGHRS and YFSETQ. The CDR3 region is CVSSFDRGGYTF. CDR3 coding DNA: TGCGTCAGCAGCTTTGATAGGGGTGGCTACACCTTC.

This clonotype has only a few counts. The rearrangement links TRBV6-2 or TRBV6-3 to TRBJ1-1, with unresolved D. The CDR3 runs 13 residues. V was clipped by 6 bases and J by 1 base, with 9 bases between them. The germline V gene encodes CDR1 MNHEY and CDR2 SVGEGT. The DNA for the CDR3 is TGTGCCAGCAGGCCCTCGGGGAACACTGAAGCTTTCTTT. As protein: CASRPSGNTEAFF.